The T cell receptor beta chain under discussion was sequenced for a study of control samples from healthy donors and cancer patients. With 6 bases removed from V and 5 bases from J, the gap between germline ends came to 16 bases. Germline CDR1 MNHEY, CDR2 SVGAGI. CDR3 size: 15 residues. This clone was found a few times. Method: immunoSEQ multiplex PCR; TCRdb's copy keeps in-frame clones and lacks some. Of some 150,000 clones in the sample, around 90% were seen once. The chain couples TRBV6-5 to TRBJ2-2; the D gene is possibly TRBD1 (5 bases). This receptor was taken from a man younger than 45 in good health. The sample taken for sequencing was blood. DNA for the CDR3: TGTGCCAGCAGAGCAAAACTCCAGGGTACCGGGGAGCTGTTTTTT. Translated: CASRAKLQGTGELFF.